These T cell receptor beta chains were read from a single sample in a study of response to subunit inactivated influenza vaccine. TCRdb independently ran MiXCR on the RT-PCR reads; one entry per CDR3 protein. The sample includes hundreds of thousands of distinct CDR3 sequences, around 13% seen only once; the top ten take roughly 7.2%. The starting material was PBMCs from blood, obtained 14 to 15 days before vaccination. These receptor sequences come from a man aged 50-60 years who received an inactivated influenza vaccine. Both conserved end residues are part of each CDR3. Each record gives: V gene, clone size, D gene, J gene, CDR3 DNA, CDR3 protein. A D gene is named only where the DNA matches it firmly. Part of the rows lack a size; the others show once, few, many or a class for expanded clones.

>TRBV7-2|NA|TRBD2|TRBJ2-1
TGTGCCAGCAGCGTCGCCGGGAGGGCCTTTGAGCAGTTCTTC
CASSVAGRAFEQFF
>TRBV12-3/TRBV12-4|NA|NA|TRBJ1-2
TGTGCCAGCACCCAAGGGACCAGCTATGGCTACACCTTC
CASTQGTSYGYTF
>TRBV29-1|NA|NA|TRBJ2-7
TGCAGCGGAAGTCCGGGAATTGGAGAGCAGTACTTC
CSGSPGIGEQYF
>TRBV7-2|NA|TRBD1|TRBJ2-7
TGTGCCAGCAGCCCGAGGACGGGACAGGGCTTGGAGCAGTACTTC
CASSPRTGQGLEQYF
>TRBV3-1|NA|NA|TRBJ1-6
TGTGCCAGCTCTCATCATGTGGAAAATTCACCCCTCCACTTT
CASSHHVENSPLHF
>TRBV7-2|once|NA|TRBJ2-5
TGTGCCAGCAGCTCCTCTTACGGCGACCAAGAGACCCAGTACTTC
CASSSSYGDQETQYF
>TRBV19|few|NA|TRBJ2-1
TGTGCCAGTACCTTAGCGGCCTCAAGAGTGGGTTTCTCCTACAATGAGCAGTTCTTC
CASTLAASRVGFSYNEQFF
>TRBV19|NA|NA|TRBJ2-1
TGTGCCAGTAGTATAATAGGGGGCAATGAGCAGTTCTTC
CASSIIGGNEQFF
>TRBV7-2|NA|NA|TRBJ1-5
TGTGCCAGCAGCCCATTGGGCTCCCTGATTCAGCCCCAGCATTTT
CASSPLGSLIQPQHF
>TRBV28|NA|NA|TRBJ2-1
TGTGCCAGCAGTTTAGTTTCCCTTACGGTCTCCTACAATGAGCAGTTCTTC
CASSLVSLTVSYNEQFF
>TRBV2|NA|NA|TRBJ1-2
TGTGCCAGCAGTGGCTCAGTCTATGGCTACACCTTC
CASSGSVYGYTF
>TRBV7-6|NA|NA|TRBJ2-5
TGTGCCAGCAGCTTAGGCTCAGGGTTTGGAAAAGAGACCCAGTACTTC
CASSLGSGFGKETQYF
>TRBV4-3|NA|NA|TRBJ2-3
TGCGCCAGCAGCCAAGAATTTGACACCACAGATACGCAGTATTTT
CASSQEFDTTDTQYF
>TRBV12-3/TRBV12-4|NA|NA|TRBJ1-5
TGTGCCAGCGGCAACAGTAATAGCAATCAGCCCCAGCATTTT
CASGNSNSNQPQHF
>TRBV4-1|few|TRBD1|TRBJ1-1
TGCGCCAGCAGCACGGAAGACAGGGGTTACACTGAAGCTTTCTTT
CASSTEDRGYTEAFF
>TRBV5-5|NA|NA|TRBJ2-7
TGTGCCAGCAGCTTGGCCTTTGATTACGAGCAGTACTTC
CASSLAFDYEQYF
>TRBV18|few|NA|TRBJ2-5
TGTGCCAGCTCACCACCCATGACGACGGAACAAGAGACCCAGTACTTC
CASSPPMTTEQETQYF
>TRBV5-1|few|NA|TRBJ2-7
TGCGCCAGCAGCCTAATATCGACAGGCTCCTACGAGCAGTACTTC
CASSLISTGSYEQYF
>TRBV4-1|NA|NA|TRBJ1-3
TGCGCCAGCAGCCCTGAGGCTGGAAACACCATATATTTT
CASSPEAGNTIYF
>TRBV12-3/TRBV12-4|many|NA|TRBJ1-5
TGTGCCAGCAGTGCCCACCGTGATCAGCCCCAGCATTTT
CASSAHRDQPQHF
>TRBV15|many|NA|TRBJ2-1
TGTGCCACCAGCAGAGATAATCAACGGGAGCAGTTCTTC
CATSRDNQREQFF
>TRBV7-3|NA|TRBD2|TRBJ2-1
TGTGCCAGCAGCTCAGACCCGGGACTAGCGGGAGTGGGAAATGAGCAGTTCTTC
CASSSDPGLAGVGNEQFF
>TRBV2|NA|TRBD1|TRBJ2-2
TGTGCCAGCAAGGACAGGCCGTGGTCCGGGGAGCTGTTTTTT
CASKDRPWSGELFF
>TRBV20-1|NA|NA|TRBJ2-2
TGCAGTGCCAGCAAGGCTAACACCGGGGAGCTGTTTTTT
CSASKANTGELFF
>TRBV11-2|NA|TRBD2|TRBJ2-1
TGTGCCAGCAGCCGACTAGCGGGAGCGAACTACAATGAGCAGTTCTTC
CASSRLAGANYNEQFF
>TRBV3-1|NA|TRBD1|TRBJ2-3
TGTGCCAGCAGCCGGGGACAGGCGAACACAGATACGCAGTATTTT
CASSRGQANTDTQYF
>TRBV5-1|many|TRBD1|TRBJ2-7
TGCGCCAGCAGCCCGGCCGGACAGGGCTACGAGCAGTACTTC
CASSPAGQGYEQYF
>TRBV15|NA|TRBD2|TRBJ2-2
TGTGCCACCAGCAGTCGTCTAGCGGGAGGGAACACCGGGGAGCTGTTTTTT
CATSSRLAGGNTGELFF